Listed below are T cell receptor beta chains from one sample, sequenced in a study of T cells in Graves' hyperthyroidism and ophthalmopathy. TCRdb called the multiplex PCR reads again in MiXCR, with one record for every CDR3 protein. Seen here are 560,000 or so distinct CDR3 sequences, 15% to 20% observed once, and the top ten hold about 50%. The sequenced sample consisted of blood. The receptor source for this set is a man aged 40-49 years with Graves' ophthalmopathy. Each CDR3 is given with its conserved first and last residue. A D gene is named only where the DNA matches it firmly. Rows give clone size only sometimes, using once, few, many, or a class for an expanded clone.

clone_size	d_call	v_call	j_call	cdr3_aa	cdr3_nt
many	TRBD1	TRBV20-1	TRBJ2-7	CSARSRGLYEQYF	TGCAGTGCTAGGTCCAGGGGGCTATACGAGCAGTACTTC
many	NA	TRBV6-8	TRBJ1-2	CASSSGSSNYGYTF	TGTGCCAGCAGTTCAGGGAGTAGTAACTATGGCTACACCTTC
many	TRBD1	TRBV30	TRBJ1-2	CAWIQGAGYGYTF	TGTGCCTGGATCCAGGGGGCCGGCTATGGCTACACCTTC
NA	NA	TRBV6-2/TRBV6-3	TRBJ2-7	CASSYRSQGYEQYF	TGTGCCAGCAGTTACCGTTCTCAAGGTTACGAGCAGTACTTC
NA	NA	TRBV28	TRBJ2-1	CASSLYVRKQFF	TGTGCCAGCAGTTTATATGTAAGAAAGCAGTTCTTC
NA	TRBD1	TRBV10-3	TRBJ1-5	CATQTDRVVNQPQHF	TGTGCCACCCAAACGGACAGGGTGGTCAATCAGCCCCAGCATTTT
NA	TRBD1	TRBV4-1	TRBJ1-1	CASSHPGGLNTEAFF	TGCGCCAGCAGCCATCCAGGGGGCTTGAACACTGAAGCTTTCTTT
few	NA	TRBV9	TRBJ2-1	CASSSGSGQGNEQFF	TGTGCCAGCTCTAGCGGGAGCGGACAGGGGAATGAGCAGTTCTTC
many	NA	TRBV2	TRBJ2-2	CASTGGGTGELFF	TGTGCCAGCACAGGGGGAGGAACCGGGGAGCTGTTTTTT
few	NA	TRBV29-1	TRBJ1-1	CSVGRLMNTEAFF	TGCAGCGTTGGAAGGCTAATGAACACTGAAGCTTTCTTT
NA	NA	TRBV20-1	TRBJ2-7	CSAVRTVLPYEQYF	TGCAGCGCGGTGCGGACGGTCCTCCCCTACGAGCAGTACTTC
many	NA	TRBV28	TRBJ1-1	CASSNGGNGVDAFF	TGTGCCAGCAGTAATGGTGGAAACGGCGTTGACGCTTTCTTT
NA	NA	TRBV5-4	TRBJ2-5	CASSLKARGQETQYF	TGTGCCAGCAGCTTGAAGGCCAGAGGTCAAGAGACCCAGTACTTC
few	TRBD2	TRBV13	TRBJ2-7	CASSPGLGGNEQYF	TGTGCCAGCAGCCCGGGACTAGGGGGAAACGAGCAGTACTTC
NA	TRBD1	TRBV14	TRBJ1-5	CASSLSWTGTVRGQPQHF	TGTGCCAGCAGCCTATCATGGACGGGGACAGTAAGGGGGCAGCCCCAGCATTTT
NA	NA	TRBV18	TRBJ2-3	CASSPPGLRGLTDTQYF	TGTGCCAGCTCACCACCGGGACTTCGGGGCCTCACAGATACGCAGTATTTT
many	NA	TRBV28	TRBJ1-6	CASSNNSPLHF	TGTGCCAGCAGTAACAATTCACCCCTCCACTTT
NA	NA	TRBV12-3/TRBV12-4	TRBJ1-5	CASSLALNRVRNQPQHF	TGTGCCAGCAGTTTAGCGTTGAACAGGGTTCGCAATCAGCCCCAGCATTTT
few	NA	TRBV15	TRBJ1-3	CATSREGFAGNTIYF	TGTGCCACCAGCAGAGAAGGGTTTGCTGGAAACACCATATATTTT
many	NA	TRBV6-1	TRBJ1-1	CASIFLGRDTEAFF	TGTGCCAGCATCTTCCTCGGACGGGACACTGAAGCTTTCTTT
few	TRBD1	TRBV12-3/TRBV12-4	TRBJ2-5	CASSLGQSGETQYF	TGTGCCAGCAGCCTGGGACAGAGTGGGGAGACCCAGTACTTC
NA	NA	TRBV5-1	TRBJ2-1	CASSPVEPIYNEQFF	TGCGCCAGCAGCCCCGTGGAGCCGATTTACAATGAGCAGTTCTTC
few	TRBD1	TRBV3-1	TRBJ2-1	CASSPGRTGVGHNEQFF	TGTGCCAGCAGCCCGGGACGGACAGGGGTAGGGCACAATGAGCAGTTCTTC
many	TRBD1	TRBV12-3/TRBV12-4	TRBJ1-5	CASSSRDRIDQPQHF	TGTGCCAGCAGTTCCCGGGACAGGATTGATCAGCCCCAGCATTTT
NA	TRBD1	TRBV20-1	TRBJ1-2	CSALTGDRYGYTF	TGCAGTGCTTTAACAGGGGACCGCTATGGCTACACCTTC
NA	NA	TRBV2	TRBJ1-5	CASGGGRDHQPQHF	TGTGCCAGCGGAGGTGGCAGGGACCATCAGCCCCAGCATTTT
NA	NA	TRBV6-2/TRBV6-3	TRBJ2-3	CASSSGVTSTDTQYF	TGTGCCAGCAGCTCGGGGGTAACCAGCACAGATACGCAGTATTTT
many	NA	TRBV7-2	TRBJ2-7	CASSLPTGARHEQYF	TGTGCCAGCAGCCTACCTACGGGGGCGCGACACGAGCAGTACTTC
many	NA	TRBV2	TRBJ1-1	CASSVSVSEHAEAFF	TGTGCCAGCAGCGTTTCTGTGTCGGAGCACGCTGAAGCTTTCTTT
many	TRBD2	TRBV12-3/TRBV12-4	TRBJ2-5	CASRGTSGGETQYF	TGTGCCAGCAGGGGAACTAGCGGAGGAGAGACCCAGTACTTC